A single sample is the source of the 4 T cell receptor beta chains below, sequenced in a study of T cell changes during pregnancy in multiple sclerosis. This table comes from immunoSEQ multiplex PCR, and its TCRdb copy is limited to in-frame clones, with some not included. The sample includes tens of thousands of clones, about nine tenths seen only once; the top ten take about 8.1%. This sample comprised CD8+ T cells from peripheral blood mononuclear cells, obtained after pregnancy. These receptors were obtained from a female donor with multiple sclerosis, enrolled in a pregnancy study.

The rearrangement links TRBV5-6 to TRBJ1-2; 9 nucleotides agree with TRBD1. The CDR3 covers 13 residues. J was trimmed by 6 bases and V by 3 bases; bases with no gene match: 3. The V gene's germline CDR1 is SGHDT and CDR2 YYEEEE. This chain's CDR3 is CASSSDRGDGYTF. CDR3 in DNA: TGTGCCAGCAGCTCGGACAGGGGAGATGGCTACACCTTC.

This chain joins TRBV5-5 and TRBJ1-2, with 7 positions matching TRBD1. The CDR3 contains 14 residues. Per the germline V gene, CDR1 is SGHKS and CDR2 is YYEKEE (reference sequence). V shed 3 bases and J 3 bases; nucleotides not matched to a gene: 5. The CDR3 is CASSSTGLDYGYTF. CDR3 coding DNA: TGTGCCAGCAGCTCGACAGGGTTGGACTATGGCTACACCTTC. Variable domain in full (rest from reference TRBV5-5 and TRBJ1-2): DAGVTQSPTHLIKTRGQQVTLRCSPISGHKSVSWYQQVLGQGPQFIFQYYEKEERGRGNFPDRFSARQFPNYSSELNVNALLLGDSALYLCASSSTGLDYGYTFGSGTRLTVV.

The rearrangement joins TRBV5-4 to TRBJ2-1; D is ambiguous. The germline CDR1 and CDR2 sequences are SGHNT and YYREEE (reference sequence). This CDR3 region has 16 residues. Trimming pared 4 bases from V and 0 bases from J, leaving 14 bases between. For the CDR3, the DNA is TGTGCCAGCAGCCACGGAGAGTCGAGCTCCTACAATGAGCAGTTCTTC. Its protein product is CASSHGESSSYNEQFF.

The J gene is TRBJ2-1, the V gene TRBV5-1, with 9 nucleotides matching TRBD1. After removal of 3 bases from V and 7 bases from J, the junction contained 2 bases not matched to a gene. Looked up from germline, CDR1 is SGHRS and CDR2 is YFSETQ. The CDR3 sequence is 13 residues long. CDR3 DNA: TGCGCCAGCAGCTCGACAGGGGGGAATGAGCAGTTCTTC. Translation: CASSSTGGNEQFF.